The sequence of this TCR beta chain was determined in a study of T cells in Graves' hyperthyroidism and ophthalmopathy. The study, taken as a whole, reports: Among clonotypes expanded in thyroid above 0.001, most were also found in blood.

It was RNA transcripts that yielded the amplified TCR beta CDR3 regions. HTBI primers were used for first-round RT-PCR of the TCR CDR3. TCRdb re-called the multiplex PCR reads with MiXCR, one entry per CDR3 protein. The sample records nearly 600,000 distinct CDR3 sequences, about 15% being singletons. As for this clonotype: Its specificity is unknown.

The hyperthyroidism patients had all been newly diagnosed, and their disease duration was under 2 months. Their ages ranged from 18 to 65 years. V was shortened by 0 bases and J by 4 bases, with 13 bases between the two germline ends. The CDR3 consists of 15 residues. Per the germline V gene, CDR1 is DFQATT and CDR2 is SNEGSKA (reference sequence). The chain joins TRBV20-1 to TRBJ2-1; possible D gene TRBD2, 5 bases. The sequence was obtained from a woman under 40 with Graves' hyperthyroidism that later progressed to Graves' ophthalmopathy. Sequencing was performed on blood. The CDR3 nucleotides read TGCAGTGCTAGAGATCTGAGCGGCCTGTACAATGAGCAGTTCTTC. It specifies CSARDLSGLYNEQFF.